Listed below are T cell receptor beta chains from one sample, sequenced in a study of CD8+CD57+ T cells in acquired aplastic anemia. TCRdb processed the reads anew with MiXCR; each CDR3 protein has one entry. The sample records 100,000 to 150,000 distinct CDR3 sequences, approximately 40% being singletons. The sequenced sample consisted of sorted CD4+, CD8+, or CD8+CD57+ T cells (not recorded which) from PBMCs. These TCRs come from a human donor with aplastic anemia. Both conserved end residues are part of each CDR3. The D gene is left open where the match is weak. Clone size is shown for a subset of rows, as once, few, many or a class of expanded clone.

clone size	J gene	D gene	V gene	CDR3 protein	CDR3 DNA
NA	TRBJ2-5	NA	TRBV20-1	CSAPSSGETQYF	TGCAGTGCCCCCAGTAGCGGAGAGACCCAGTACTTC
many	TRBJ1-2	NA	TRBV5-1	CASSLEGRANYGYTF	TGCGCCAGCAGCTTGGAAGGGAGGGCTAACTATGGCTACACCTTC
NA	TRBJ1-5	NA	TRBV18	CASSPQGSNQPQRF	TGTGCCAGCTCACCACAGGGGAGCAATCAGCCCCAGCGTTTT
NA	TRBJ2-1	TRBD1	TRBV18	CASSPRTGNEQFF	TGTGCCAGCTCTCCAAGGACAGGGAATGAGCAGTTCTTC
many	TRBJ2-5	TRBD1	TRBV6-5	CASSYQTGGLQETQYF	TGTGCCAGCAGTTACCAAACAGGGGGGCTCCAAGAGACCCAGTACTTC
NA	TRBJ2-4	NA	TRBV5-4	CASSFTGAELAKNIQYF	TGTGCCAGCAGCTTCACCGGGGCGGAACTAGCCAAAAACATTCAGTACTTC
NA	TRBJ2-1	TRBD2	TRBV11-2	CASSLGLATSSYNEQFF	TGTGCCAGCAGCTTAGGACTAGCGACCAGCTCCTACAATGAGCAGTTCTTC
once	TRBJ1-5	NA	TRBV29-1	CSVEGLRQPQHF	TGCAGCGTTGAAGGCCTCCGGCAACCCCAGCATTTT
many	TRBJ1-6	NA	TRBV27	CASRTPGPSNSPLHF	TGTGCCAGCAGAACCCCGGGACCGTCCAATTCACCCCTCCACTTT
NA	TRBJ2-3	NA	TRBV7-8	CASSLVGQITDTQYF	TGTGCCAGCAGCTTAGTCGGGCAGATCACAGATACGCAGTACTTT
NA	TRBJ1-2	TRBD1	TRBV20-1	CSAEPGQHGYTF	TGCAGTGCTGAACCGGGACAGCATGGCTACACCTTC
NA	TRBJ2-2	TRBD2	TRBV5-6	CASSLRAGASTGELFF	TGTGCCAGCAGCTTGCGAGCGGGGGCGAGCACCGGGGAGCTGTTTTTT
few	TRBJ1-6	NA	TRBV10-3	CASSFNNSPLYF	TGTGCCAGCAGTTTCAATAATTCACCCCTCTACTTT
many	TRBJ1-4	TRBD1	TRBV4-3	CASSQEGQTNEKLFF	TGCGCCAGCAGCCAAGAGGGACAGACTAATGAAAAACTGTTTTTT
NA	TRBJ1-3	NA	TRBV25-1	CASSEETRGQFGNTIYF	TGTGCCAGCAGTGAAGAGACTCGGGGGCAGTTCGGAAACACCATATATTTT
many	TRBJ2-7	TRBD1	TRBV5-1	CASSLLDLGQPSYEQYF	TGCGCCAGCAGCTTGCTCGATTTGGGACAGCCTTCCTACGAGCAGTACTTC
many	TRBJ2-7	NA	TRBV19	CASSITPGGGPYEQYF	TGTGCCAGTAGTATCACCCCAGGGGGGGGCCCCTACGAGCAGTACTTC
once	TRBJ1-4	NA	TRBV19	CASSSRVGGSEKLFF	TGTGCCAGTAGTTCCAGGGTTGGTGGGTCTGAAAAACTGTTTTTT
NA	TRBJ2-7	TRBD1	TRBV4-2	CASKPGQGFHEQYF	TGTGCCAGCAAGCCGGGACAGGGGTTCCACGAGCAGTACTTC
few	TRBJ2-5	TRBD1	TRBV2	CASRRAGTVKETQYF	TGTGCCAGCAGGAGGGCCGGGACAGTGAAAGAGACCCAGTACTTC
many	TRBJ1-4	NA	TRBV19	CASLQPGRMNEKLFF	TGTGCCAGCCTACAGCCGGGACGGATGAATGAAAAACTGTTTTTT
NA	TRBJ2-3	TRBD1	TRBV19	CASSVGTGGDTQYF	TGTGCCAGTAGTGTTGGGACAGGGGGAGATACGCAGTATTTT
NA	TRBJ1-6	TRBD1	TRBV29-1	CSVRQGGNGNSPLHF	TGCAGCGTCCGACAGGGGGGTAACGGGAATTCACCCCTCCACTTT
NA	TRBJ1-1	NA	TRBV29-1	CSVDRGTEAFF	TGCAGCGTTGACAGAGGCACTGAAGCTTTCTTT
NA	TRBJ1-2	TRBD1	TRBV2	CASNRGTGPNYGYTF	TGTGCCAGCAACAGAGGGACAGGACCTAACTATGGCTACACCTTC
many	TRBJ2-5	TRBD1	TRBV24-1	CATSDRTGPQETQYF	TGTGCCACCAGTGACCGGACAGGCCCCCAAGAGACCCAGTACTTC
few	TRBJ1-1	NA	TRBV27	CASSAQGDTEAFF	TGTGCCAGCAGCGCCCAAGGGGACACTGAAGCTTTCTTT
NA	TRBJ2-5	TRBD2	TRBV2	CASSGLLAGATETQYF	TGTGCCAGCAGTGGCCTACTAGCGGGAGCCACAGAGACCCAGTACTTC
NA	TRBJ1-2	NA	TRBV7-2	CASSITGMSGYTF	TGTGCCAGCAGCATCACAGGGATGAGTGGCTACACCTTC
NA	TRBJ2-1	NA	TRBV7-9	CASSMKGSEQFF	TGTGCCAGCAGCATGAAGGGTAGTGAGCAGTTCTTC
many	TRBJ1-5	NA	TRBV13	CASGPGVGEENQPQHF	TGTGCCAGCGGACCCGGGGTTGGGGAAGAAAATCAGCCCCAGCATTTT
few	TRBJ2-2	TRBD2	TRBV28	CASRSSGGIHTGELFF	TGTGCCAGCAGATCTAGCGGGGGTATCCACACCGGGGAGCTGTTTTTT
few	TRBJ2-3	TRBD2	TRBV12-3/TRBV12-4	CASSFLAGSSTDTQYF	TGTGCCAGCAGTTTCCTAGCGGGGTCTAGCACAGATACGCAGTATTTT
many	TRBJ2-5	NA	TRBV6-1	CASSTARGDEETQYF	TGTGCCAGCAGTACTGCGAGGGGGGACGAAGAGACCCAGTACTTC
NA	TRBJ1-4	TRBD1	TRBV2	CASSRQGKAEKLFF	TGTGCCAGCAGCAGACAGGGGAAGGCCGAAAAACTGTTTTTT
many	TRBJ1-5	NA	TRBV7-2	CASSPGGDNQPQHF	TGTGCCAGCAGCCCGGGGGGGGACAATCAGCCCCAGCATTTT
many	TRBJ1-1	NA	TRBV5-1	CASSSQGITEAFF	TGCGCCAGCAGCTCTCAGGGGATCACTGAAGCTTTCTTT
NA	TRBJ1-5	TRBD1	TRBV24-1	CATSDPGTGINQPQHF	TGTGCCACCAGTGACCCCGGGACAGGGATCAATCAGCCCCAGCATTTT
NA	TRBJ2-7	TRBD1	TRBV29-1	CSIITGGYEQYF	TGCAGCATTATTACAGGGGGCTACGAGCAGTACTTC
few	TRBJ2-5	TRBD2	TRBV15	CATSRGTSGGFPETQYF	TGTGCCACCAGCAGAGGAACTAGCGGGGGGTTCCCAGAGACCCAGTACTTC